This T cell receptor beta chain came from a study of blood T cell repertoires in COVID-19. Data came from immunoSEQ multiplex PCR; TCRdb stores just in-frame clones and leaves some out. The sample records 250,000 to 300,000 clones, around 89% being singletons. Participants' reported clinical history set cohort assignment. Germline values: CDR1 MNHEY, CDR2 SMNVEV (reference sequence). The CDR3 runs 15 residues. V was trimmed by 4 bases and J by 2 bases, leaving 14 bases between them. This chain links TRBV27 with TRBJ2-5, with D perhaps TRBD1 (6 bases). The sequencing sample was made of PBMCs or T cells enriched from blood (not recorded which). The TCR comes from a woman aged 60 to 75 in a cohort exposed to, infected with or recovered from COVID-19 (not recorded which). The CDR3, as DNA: TGTGCCAGCAGTTCCGGGACACTTACTCAAGAGACCCAGTACTTC. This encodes CASSSGTLTQETQYF.